This T cell receptor (beta chain) derives from a study of OX40 agonist ivuxolimab in advanced cancers. Generated by immunoSEQ multiplex PCR, the TCRdb table keeps only in-frame clones and is missing some. The profile shows 77,000 or so clones, less than 95% of them singletons. The CDR3 runs 17 residues. Looked up from germline, CDR1 is SGHKS and CDR2 is YYEKEE (reference sequence). The V and J ends lost 3 bases and 13 bases, in that order; junction bases with no gene match: 21. The chain uses TRBV5-5 and TRBJ2-1, with 8 nucleotides matching TRBD2. Source: CD4+ or CD8+ T cells sorted from blood, taken in a trial of the OX40 agonist ivuxolimab. The TCR was taken from an adult with an advanced solid tumor such as melanoma, head and neck, liver or kidney cancer. The CDR3, as DNA: TGTGCCAGCAGCTCGGATTATCCGGGACTAGTTGTCCCTTTTCAGTTCTTC. Translation: CASSSDYPGLVVPFQFF.